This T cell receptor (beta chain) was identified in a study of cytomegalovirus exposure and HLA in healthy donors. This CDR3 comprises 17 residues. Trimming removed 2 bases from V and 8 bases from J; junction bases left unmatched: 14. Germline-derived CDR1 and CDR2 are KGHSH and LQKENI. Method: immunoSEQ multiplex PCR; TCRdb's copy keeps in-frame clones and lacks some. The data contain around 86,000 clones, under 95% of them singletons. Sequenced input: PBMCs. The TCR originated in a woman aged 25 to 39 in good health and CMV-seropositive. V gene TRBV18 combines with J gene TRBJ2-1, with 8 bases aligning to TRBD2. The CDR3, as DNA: TGTGCCAGCTCACCAAGGGTGGCGGGGACCGGGAGGGATGAGCAGTTCTTC. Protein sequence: CASSPRVAGTGRDEQFF.